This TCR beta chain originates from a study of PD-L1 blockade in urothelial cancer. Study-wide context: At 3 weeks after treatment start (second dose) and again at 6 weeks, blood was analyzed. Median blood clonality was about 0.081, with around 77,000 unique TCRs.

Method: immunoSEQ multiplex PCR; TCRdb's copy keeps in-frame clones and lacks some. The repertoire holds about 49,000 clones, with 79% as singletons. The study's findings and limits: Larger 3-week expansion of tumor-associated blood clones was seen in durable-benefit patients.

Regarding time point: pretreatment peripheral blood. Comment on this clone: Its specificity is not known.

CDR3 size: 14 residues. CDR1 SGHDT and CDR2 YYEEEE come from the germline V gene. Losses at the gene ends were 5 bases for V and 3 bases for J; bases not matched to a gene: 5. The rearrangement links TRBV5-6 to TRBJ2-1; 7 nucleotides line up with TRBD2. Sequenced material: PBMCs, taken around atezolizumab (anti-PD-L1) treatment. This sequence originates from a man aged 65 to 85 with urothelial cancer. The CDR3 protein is CASRGREVYNEQFF. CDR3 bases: TGTGCCAGCAGGGGACGGGAGGTCTACAATGAGCAGTTCTTC.